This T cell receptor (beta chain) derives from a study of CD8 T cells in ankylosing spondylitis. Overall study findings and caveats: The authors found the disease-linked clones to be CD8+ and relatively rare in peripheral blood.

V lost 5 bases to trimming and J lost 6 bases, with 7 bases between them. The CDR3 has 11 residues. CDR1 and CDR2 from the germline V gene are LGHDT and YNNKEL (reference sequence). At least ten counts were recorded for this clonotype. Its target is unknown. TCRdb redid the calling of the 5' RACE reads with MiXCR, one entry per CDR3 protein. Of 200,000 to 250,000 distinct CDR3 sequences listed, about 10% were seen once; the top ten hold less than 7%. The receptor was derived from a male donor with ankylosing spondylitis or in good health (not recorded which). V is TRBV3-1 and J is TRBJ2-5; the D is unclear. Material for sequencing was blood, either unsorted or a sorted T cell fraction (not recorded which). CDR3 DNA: TGTGCCAGCAGCTACGAGAAGACCCAGTACTTC. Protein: CASSYEKTQYF.